The TCR beta chain under discussion was sequenced for a study of long-term antiretroviral therapy in people with HIV. Overall study results and limits: All time points showed a repertoire dominated by clones expanded before ART.

In germline, CDR1 is SNHLY, CDR2 FYNNEI. This CDR3 is 15 amino acids long. Survey-level immunoSEQ v3.0 assays were run. Data came from immunoSEQ multiplex PCR; TCRdb stores just in-frame clones and leaves some out. In the table there are tens of thousands of clones, approximately 83% of which are singletons. In the case of this clone: Its target is not known.

The sequencing here drew on unsorted PBMCs, taken 0.8 years before starting antiretroviral therapy. V and J are TRBV2 and TRBJ2-1, with TRBD1 identical over 8 bases. The TCR sequence derives from a man aged 18 to 30 with HIV. CDR3 protein: CASKRSGQDYNEQFF. The CDR3 DNA reads TGTGCATCAAAGCGGTCGGGACAGGACTACAATGAGCAGTTCTTC.